This T cell receptor (beta chain) appears in the sequencing data of a study of response to subunit inactivated influenza vaccine. Trimming took 6 bases from V and 8 from J, leaving 13 bases between them. The CDR3 extends over 13 amino acids. CDR1 is KGHDR and CDR2 is SFDVKD in the germline V gene. This clonotype occurred a few times. TCRdb reprocessed the RT-PCR reads with MiXCR, giving one entry per CDR3 protein. The data contain 590,000 or so distinct CDR3 sequences, approximately 15% of them seen just once; the ten biggest clones take up roughly 7.2%. Material: PBMCs from blood, obtained 14 to 15 days before vaccination. V and J are TRBV24-1 and TRBJ2-1, with D perhaps TRBD1 or TRBD2 (6 bases each). The TCR originated in a man aged 50-59 years who received an inactivated influenza vaccine. CDR3 amino acids: CATSKRGEDEQFF. In nucleotides, the CDR3 is TGTGCCACCAGTAAAAGGGGGGAGGATGAGCAGTTCTTC.